This T cell receptor beta chain was documented in a study of blood T cell repertoires in COVID-19. Overall study context: The United States, Italy and Spain supplied acute and convalescent COVID-19 samples.

Using immunoSEQ multiplex PCR, the repertoire was profiled, and TCRdb retains in-frame clones only, with some absent. The repertoire consists of 250,000 to 300,000 clones, with roughly 91% occurring once and the leading ten covering less than 3.5%. This TCR was sampled from a woman between 50 and 59 years old who had been exposed to COVID-19. Sequenced input: PBMCs or T cells enriched from blood (not recorded which).

CDR3 loop: CASSIVRELSNQPQHF. CDR3 bases: TGTGCCAGTAGTATAGTGAGGGAGTTGAGCAATCAGCCCCAGCATTTT. The chain has TRBV19 and TRBJ1-5; D is uncertain. Germline-derived CDR1 and CDR2 are LNHDA and SQIVND (reference sequence). The CDR3 consists of 16 residues. Trimming left V 1 base short and J 1 base short, with 11 bases between.